A single sample gave rise to the 6 T cell receptor beta chains below, sequenced in a study of cytomegalovirus exposure and HLA in healthy donors. The PCR used 60 Vbeta and 13 Jbeta primers. Sequenced by immunoSEQ multiplex PCR; TCRdb stores in-frame clones only, minus some. The sample contains some 190,000 clones, around 73% of which appear only once. The specimen was PBMCs. These receptors all come from a woman aged 25 to 45 in good health and CMV-seropositive.

Remarks on this clone: At one boundary the junction diverges from the germline segment, which might be a read error. The DNA for the CDR3 is TGTGTCAGCAGCTCCTCGCTACGGCAGTTCTTC. Its translation is CVSSSSLRQFF. The chain carries TRBV5-6 and TRBJ2-1; D is unclear. This CDR3 is built from 11 residues. Germline-derived CDR1 and CDR2 are SGHDT and YYEEEE.

The V and J genes are TRBV4-3 and TRBJ1-6, with 12 bases fitting TRBD1. The CDR3 consists of 16 residues. CDR1 and CDR2 from the germline V gene are LGHNA and YSLEER. The ends lost 4 bases at V and 6 bases at J; junction bases unmatched: 4. The CDR3 here is CASSRDRGLRNSPLHF. The CDR3 DNA follows: TGCGCCAGCAGCCGGGACAGGGGGCTTCGTAATTCACCCCTCCACTTT.

The chain is built from TRBV6-5 and TRBJ2-3, with a weak D call TRBD2 (6 bases). CDR1 and CDR2 from the germline V gene are MNHEY and SVGAGI. The germline V and J ends were trimmed by 8 bases and 8 bases, with 17 bases remaining between them. The CDR3 is 13 residues long. The chain's CDR3 is CASRTTRLGTQYF. The CDR3 DNA is TGTGCCAGCCGGACTACGAGGTTAGGTACGCAGTATTTT.

The chain recombines TRBV19 with TRBJ1-1; no firm D call. Germline CDR1 is LNHDA and CDR2 is SQIVND (reference sequence). Trimming took off 11 bases at V and 2 bases at J, with 18 bases between the two ends. CDR3 length equals 14 residues. CDR3 loop: CAASPGQANTEAFF. Here the CDR3 DNA reads TGTGCCGCTAGCCCTGGGCAGGCAAACACTGAAGCTTTCTTT.

CDR3 protein: CASSYAGTGGLDTQYF. The CDR3 bases are TGTGCCAGCAGTTACGCCGGGACAGGGGGCCTAGATACGCAGTATTTT. This chain joins TRBV6-5 and TRBJ2-3, with 12 bases fitting TRBD1. There are 16 residues in the CDR3. Germline V lookup: CDR1 MNHEY, CDR2 SVGAGI. Germline trimming cut 2 bases from V and 5 bases from J; bases unmatched to any gene: 5.

In nucleotides, the CDR3 is TGTGCCTCAGGTCAGGGGAACACTGAAGCTTTCTTT. It encodes CASGQGNTEAFF. The chain uses TRBV30 and TRBJ1-1; possible D gene TRBD1, 5 bases. V lost 7 bases, J lost 1 base, and 10 bases lay in between. The CDR3 runs to 12 residues. The V gene's germline CDR1 is GTSNPN and CDR2 SVGIG (reference sequence).